This TCR beta chain appears in the sequencing data of a study of T cells after yellow fever vaccination (dated 2019 in TCRdb). With respect to the entire study: Libraries from fractions with low cell numbers were prepared with the SMART-Seq v4 Ultra Low Input RNA kit. To follow T-cell clones before and after primary and booster YFV17D yellow fever vaccination, bulk TCR alpha and beta repertoires were sequenced over time. Two healthy male donors, one aged 18 to 30 and one aged 30 to 40 years, made up the cohort. Blood was drawn at multiple timepoints before and after primary and secondary immunization, with bulk PBMC replicates and cell subsets isolated.

Here is what the overall study found, with its caveats: Because only a couple of donors were included in the study, the extent to which the findings can be generalized is limited. Compared with the primary T-cell response, the secondary T-cell response was weaker but faster, peaking on day 5 rather than day 15. After the booster, most of the clones that had expanded following primary vaccination were detected again (almost 98% of CD4 and around 90% of CD8), which suggests that memory was broadly maintained. A small fraction of clonotypes showed up in both the CD4 and CD8 compartments, probably as a result of convergent recombination. Because abundant contaminating clonotypes from the bulk population could be contained in FACS-sorted repertoires, computational filtering was required.

TCR cDNA was synthesized by 5'RACE template switching, through which a universal primer site and unique molecular identifiers were introduced. cDNA synthesis was primed from both the TCR alpha and TCR beta constant segments. Libraries were amplified in two PCR steps, with sample barcodes and sequencing adapters added in the second step. Sequencing of the libraries was done on either Illumina HiSeq 2500 (2x100 bp) or NovaSeq (2x150 bp). The authors' analysis ran thus. MIGEC handled demultiplexing of reads and collapsing into UMI consensus sequences, while MiXCR performed V(D)J alignment. Vaccine-responding clonotypes were defined with edgeR using replicate PBMC samples, requiring FDR below 0.01 and a log2 fold change above 5 up to day 15. Each bulk clonotype was labeled CD4 or CD8 based on which sequenced repertoire, CD4 or CD8, contained the clonotype at higher abundance. TCRdb redid the processing of the public reads, applying fastp at Q25 and MiXCR, and retained in-frame beta chains. CDR3 protein duplicates are merged, each entry listing the most common genes and DNA. TCRdb's processing, not the authors', yielded these V and J calls. This sample comprises over 130,000 distinct CDR3 sequences, approximately 7.7% of them detected only once. The top ten clones comprise less than 0.85% of the sample.

The table lists this clonotype with many counts. Its antigen is currently not known. It has no much larger one-base neighbor in the sample; base qualities were not kept. The meaning of the sample's treatment or condition label: live attenuated yellow fever vaccine strain. A standard Ficoll-Paque protocol was used to isolate PBMCs from peripheral blood. CD4 and CD8 T-cell fractions were isolated with Dynabeads CD4 and CD8 positive selection kits. TriZol was used to extract RNA from bulk PBMCs, from CD4 and CD8 fractions, and from dextramer-positive and dextramer-negative fractions. From the cysteine up to the phenylalanine, the CDR3 has a length of 15 residues. Only the CDR3 portion is preserved as DNA: 45 bases, with reading frame beginning at the first base. According to the germline V gene (reference sequence), CDR1 reads DFQATT and CDR2 reads SNEGSKA. V is cut by 4 bases and J by 3 bases, and the space between the germline ends is 16 bases.

The material sequenced was CD4+ T cells sorted from PBMCs, taken 5 days after the yellow fever booster vaccination. The TCR comes from a man aged 25-40 years who received the YFV17D yellow fever vaccine. The V and J genes are TRBV20-1 and TRBJ2-1, with the D gene tentatively TRBD1 or TRBD2, based on 5 matching bases in each. CDR3 region: CSATREWDDYNEQFF. The nucleotide sequence reads as follows: TGCAGTGCTACTCGAGAGTGGGACGACTACAATGAGCAGTTCTTC.